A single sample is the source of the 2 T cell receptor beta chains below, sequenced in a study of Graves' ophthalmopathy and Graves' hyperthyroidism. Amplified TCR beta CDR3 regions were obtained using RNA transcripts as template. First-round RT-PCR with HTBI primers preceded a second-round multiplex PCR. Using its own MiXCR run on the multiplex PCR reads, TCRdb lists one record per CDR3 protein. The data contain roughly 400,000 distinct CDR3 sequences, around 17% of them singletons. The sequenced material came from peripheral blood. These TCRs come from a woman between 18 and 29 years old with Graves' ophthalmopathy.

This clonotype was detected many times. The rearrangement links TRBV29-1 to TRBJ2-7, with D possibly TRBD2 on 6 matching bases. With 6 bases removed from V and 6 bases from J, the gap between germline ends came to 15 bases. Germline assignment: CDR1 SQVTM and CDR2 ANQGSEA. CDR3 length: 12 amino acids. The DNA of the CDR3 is TGCAGCGTGGAGGATGGGGGGTCCGAGCAGTACTTC. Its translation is CSVEDGGSEQYF.

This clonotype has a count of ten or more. In DNA form, the CDR3 reads TGTGCCAGTACCCAAGGGGGCAGCCACTCTGGAAACACCATATATTTT. As protein: CASTQGGSHSGNTIYF. The chain is built from TRBV19 and TRBJ1-3; 7 bases align to TRBD1. Looked up from germline, CDR1 is LNHDA and CDR2 is SQIVND (reference sequence). This CDR3 has 16 residues. Germline trimming cut 7 bases from V and 0 bases from J; bases unmatched to any gene: 9.